These T cell receptor beta chains were read from a single sample in a study of identical twins. From the 5' RACE reads, TCRdb called clonotypes with MiXCR, one entry per CDR3 protein. Of roughly 470,000 distinct CDR3 sequences in the sample, roughly an eighth are singletons; the top ten hold more than 0.8%. This same sample was also part of a study on yellow fever vaccine responses in identical twins.

Sequencing used CD4+ T cells sorted from blood. The receptors were sampled from a woman between 18 and 29 years old in good health. The CDR3 runs from the conserved cysteine through the conserved F or W. Fields, in order: CDR3 protein, CDR3 DNA, clone size, V gene, D gene, J gene. The D gene is left open where the match is weak. For some rows the clone size is stated as once, few or many, or as a class when expanded; others skip it.

CASSLQTTNEKLFF TGTGCCAGCAGCCTACAAACAACTAATGAAAAACTGTTTTTT few TRBV7-9 . TRBJ1-4
CSAAPTGYYGYTF TGCAGTGCTGCCCCCACAGGGTACTATGGCTACACCTTC few TRBV20-1 . TRBJ1-2
CASSQGGTGRSTDTQYF TGCGCCAGCAGTCAAGGTGGGACAGGGAGGAGCACAGATACGCAGTATTTT . TRBV23-1 TRBD1 TRBJ2-3
CASSYGNYGYTF TGTGCCAGCAGTTACGGGAACTATGGCTACACCTTC . TRBV6-2/TRBV6-3 . TRBJ1-2
CASSARLATLLFF TGTGCCAGCAGCGCACGACTAGCGACACTCCTGTTCTTC . TRBV5-6 TRBD2 TRBJ2-1
CASRWSLGGNQPQHF TGTGCCAGCCGGTGGAGTTTGGGAGGCAATCAGCCCCAGCATTTT . TRBV6-1 . TRBJ1-5
CASSVIAPRGGYEQYF TGTGCCAGCAGCGTAATAGCCCCACGGGGTGGGTACGAGCAGTACTTC few TRBV7-2 . TRBJ2-7
CSVVGNTEAFF TGCAGCGTTGTCGGGAACACTGAAGCTTTCTTT few TRBV29-1 . TRBJ1-1
CASSPTRGGPQETQYF TGCGCCAGCAGCCCGACCCGAGGGGGGCCCCAAGAGACCCAGTACTTC few TRBV4-3 . TRBJ2-5
CASTYREGAFF TGTGCCAGCACCTACAGGGAGGGAGCTTTCTTT few TRBV12-3/TRBV12-4 . TRBJ1-1
CSARNNRGLYNEQFF TGCAGTGCTAGAAACAACAGGGGGCTGTACAATGAGCAGTTCTTC many TRBV20-1 TRBD1 TRBJ2-1
CASSLGGELYEQYF TGTGCCAGCAGTTTAGGAGGGGAACTCTACGAGCAGTACTTC many TRBV12-3/TRBV12-4 . TRBJ2-7
CASSSQTGVFNEQFF TGTGCCAGCAGCTCACAGACAGGGGTCTTCAATGAGCAGTTCTTC many TRBV5-5 TRBD1 TRBJ2-1
CASSIRLDLHEQYF TGTGCCAGCAGCATTAGACTAGATCTCCACGAGCAGTACTTC . TRBV4-2 . TRBJ2-7
CASSSPRTSGELFF TGTGCCAGCAGCTCCCCGCGGACATCCGGGGAGCTGTTTTTT . TRBV7-3 . TRBJ2-2
CASSKEGYNEQFF TGCGCCAGCAGTAAAGAGGGGTACAATGAGCAGTTCTTC . TRBV5-1 . TRBJ2-1
CSVHLGTGLREQYF TGCAGCGTTCATCTCGGGACAGGTCTGAGAGAGCAGTACTTC few TRBV29-1 TRBD1 TRBJ2-7
CASSRDREKETQYF TGTGCCAGCAGCAGGGACAGAGAAAAAGAGACCCAGTACTTC . TRBV6-2/TRBV6-3 TRBD1 TRBJ2-5
CASSVERGAYTDTQYF TGTGCCAGCAGTGTGGAGCGGGGGGCCTACACAGATACGCAGTATTTT . TRBV25-1 TRBD2 TRBJ2-3
CASGSFPGLNSNQPQHF TGTGCTAGTGGTTCCTTCCCGGGGTTGAATAGCAATCAGCCCCAGCATTTT few TRBV12-5 . TRBJ1-5
CASSLLGDEVNTEAFF TGTGCCAGCAGTCTTTTGGGGGACGAGGTGAACACTGAAGCTTTCTTT many TRBV25-1 . TRBJ1-1
CSAMSLGTRTYEQYF TGCAGTGCTATGAGCCTCGGGACTAGGACCTACGAGCAGTACTTC . TRBV20-1 TRBD2 TRBJ2-7
CASSYGRGFYEQYF TGTGCCAGCAGTTACGGCAGGGGATTCTACGAGCAGTACTTC few TRBV6-5 . TRBJ2-7
CASSESGRGKEQFF TGTGCCAGCAGTGAGAGCGGGAGGGGAAAGGAGCAGTTCTTC . TRBV12-3/TRBV12-4 TRBD2 TRBJ2-1
CASSRAGDRGYGYTF TGTGCCAGCAGCCGGGCTGGGGATAGGGGCTATGGCTACACCTTC few TRBV7-2 . TRBJ1-2
CASSAAGTATYEQYF TGTGCCAGCAGTGCAGCCGGGACAGCTACCTACGAGCAGTACTTC . TRBV6-1 TRBD1 TRBJ2-7
CSAKDRNTEAFF TGCAGTGCTAAAGACAGGAACACTGAAGCTTTCTTT many TRBV20-1 . TRBJ1-1
CASSSGGSGETQYF TGTGCCAGCAGTTCGGGGGGGTCCGGGGAGACCCAGTACTTC few TRBV6-5 TRBD2 TRBJ2-5
CASSTSGKGKNIQYF TGTGCCAGCAGTACTAGCGGGAAAGGCAAAAACATTCAGTACTTC . TRBV2 TRBD2 TRBJ2-4
CAIGDSSTDTQYF TGTGCCATCGGGGACAGTAGCACAGATACGCAGTATTTT . TRBV10-3 TRBD1 TRBJ2-3
CASSFGSQGTLYF TGTGCCAGCAGTTTCGGTAGCCAGGGAACCCTATATTTT few TRBV28 . TRBJ1-3
CASSRQASASTGELFF TGCGCCAGCAGCCGGCAGGCTTCCGCCTCAACCGGGGAGCTGTTTTTT . TRBV5-1 . TRBJ2-2
CASRPSSGGSGTQYF TGTGCCAGCAGACCGTCTAGCGGGGGATCGGGTACGCAGTATTTT few TRBV12-3/TRBV12-4 TRBD2 TRBJ2-3
CASKGGTSLEQFF TGTGCCAGCAAGGGTGGCACCTCGTTGGAGCAGTTCTTC few TRBV28 . TRBJ2-1
CASSGTGFEETQYF TGTGCCAGCAGTGGGACAGGATTCGAAGAGACCCAGTACTTC few TRBV6-1 TRBD1 TRBJ2-5
CASSAGTGKKFTDTQYF TGTGCCAGCAGCGCTGGGACAGGGAAAAAGTTCACAGATACGCAGTATTTT . TRBV9 TRBD1 TRBJ2-3
CASSLIPTGGDSNQPQHF TGTGCCAGCAGCCTAATTCCGACAGGAGGAGATAGCAATCAGCCCCAGCATTTT . TRBV11-2 . TRBJ1-5
CASSQNVRSVGAKNIQYF TGCGCCAGCAGCCAAAACGTAAGAAGTGTGGGGGCCAAAAACATTCAGTACTTC few TRBV4-3 . TRBJ2-4
CATSDPGTGGYNEQFF TGTGCCACCAGTGATCCCGGGACAGGGGGCTACAATGAGCAGTTCTTC few TRBV24-1 TRBD1 TRBJ2-1
CSVNDNTF TGCAGCGTTAATGACAACACCTTC many TRBV29-1 . TRBJ1-2
CASSPQTLADTGELFF TGTGCCAGCTCACCACAGACCCTAGCGGACACCGGGGAGCTGTTTTTT . TRBV18 TRBD2 TRBJ2-2
CAGFTTSGLADTQYF TGTGCCGGATTCACGACTAGTGGGTTAGCAGATACGCAGTATTTT . TRBV7-9 . TRBJ2-3